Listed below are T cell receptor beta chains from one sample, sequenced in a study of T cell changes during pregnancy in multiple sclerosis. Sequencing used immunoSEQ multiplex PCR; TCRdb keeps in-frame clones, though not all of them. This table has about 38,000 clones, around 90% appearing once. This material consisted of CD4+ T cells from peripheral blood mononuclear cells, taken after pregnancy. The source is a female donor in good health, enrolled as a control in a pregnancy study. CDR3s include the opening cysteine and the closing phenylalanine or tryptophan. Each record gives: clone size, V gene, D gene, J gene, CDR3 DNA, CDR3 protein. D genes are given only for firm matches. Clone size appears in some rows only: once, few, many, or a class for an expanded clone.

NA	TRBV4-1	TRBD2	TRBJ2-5	TGCGCCAGCAGCCAAGGCCGGACTAGTTGGGGTCAAGAGACCCAGTACTTC	CASSQGRTSWGQETQYF
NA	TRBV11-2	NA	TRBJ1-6	TGTGCCAGCAGCTCCAATTCAGCCGGGAGCTCCTATAATTCACCCCTCCACTTT	CASSSNSAGSSYNSPLHF
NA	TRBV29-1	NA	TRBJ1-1	TGCAGCGTCTACAGGGCCCCCAACACTGAAGCTTTCTTT	CSVYRAPNTEAFF
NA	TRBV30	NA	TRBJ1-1	TGTGCCTGGAGTGCGGGGGGGCCTGAAGCTTTCTTT	CAWSAGGPEAFF
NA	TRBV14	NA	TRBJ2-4	TGTGCCAGCAGCCCTCAGGGAGCCAAAAACATTCAGTACTTC	CASSPQGAKNIQYF
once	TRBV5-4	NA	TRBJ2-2	TGTGCCAGCAGCCCCCCGGGGCGGGGCGGGGAGCTGTTTTTT	CASSPPGRGGELFF
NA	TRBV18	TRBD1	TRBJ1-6	TGTGCCAGCTCACCAGGGACAGGGGTGGCTTCACCCCTCCACTTT	CASSPGTGVASPLHF
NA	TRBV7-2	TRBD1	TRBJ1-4	TGTGCCAGCAGAGTGACAGGGGGCGGAAATGAAAAACTGTTTTTT	CASRVTGGGNEKLFF
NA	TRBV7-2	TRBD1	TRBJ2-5	TGTGCCAGCAGCTTAGGATTGACAGGGGGCCAAGAGACCCAGTACTTC	CASSLGLTGGQETQYF
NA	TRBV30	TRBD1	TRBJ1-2	TGTGCCTGGAGTGTACAGGGGGGCGGAGATGGCTACACCTTC	CAWSVQGGGDGYTF
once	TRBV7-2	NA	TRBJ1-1	TGTGCCAGCAGCCAGGACTACGCCGACACGAACACTGAAGCTTTCTTT	CASSQDYADTNTEAFF
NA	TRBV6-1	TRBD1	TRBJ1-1	TGTGCCAGCAGGGGACAGGGGGTTGGCACTGAAGCTTTCTTT	CASRGQGVGTEAFF
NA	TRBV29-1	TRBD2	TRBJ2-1	TGCAGCGCCGAAACTGGGCTAGCGGGGTCCTACAATGAGCAGTTCTTC	CSAETGLAGSYNEQFF
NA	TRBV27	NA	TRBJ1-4	TGTGCCAGCAGTTTGCAGGGAACTAATGAAAAACTGTTTTTT	CASSLQGTNEKLFF
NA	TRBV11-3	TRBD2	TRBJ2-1	TGTGCCAGCAGCTTTCTAAGCGGGGGGGCCAATGAGCAGTTCTTC	CASSFLSGGANEQFF